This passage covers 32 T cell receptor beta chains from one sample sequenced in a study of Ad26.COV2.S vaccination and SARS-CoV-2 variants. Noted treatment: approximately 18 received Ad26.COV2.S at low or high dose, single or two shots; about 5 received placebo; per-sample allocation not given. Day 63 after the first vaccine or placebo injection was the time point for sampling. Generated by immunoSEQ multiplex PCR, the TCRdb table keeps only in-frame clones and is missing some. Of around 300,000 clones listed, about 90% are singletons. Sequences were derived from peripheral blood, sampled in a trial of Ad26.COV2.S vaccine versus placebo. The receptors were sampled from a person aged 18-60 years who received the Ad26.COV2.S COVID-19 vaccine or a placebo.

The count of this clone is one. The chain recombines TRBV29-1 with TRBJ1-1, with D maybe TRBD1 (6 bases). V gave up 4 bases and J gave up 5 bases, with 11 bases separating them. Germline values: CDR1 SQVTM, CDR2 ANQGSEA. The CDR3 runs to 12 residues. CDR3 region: CSVGGGPTEAFF. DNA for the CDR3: TGCAGCGTTGGAGGGGGGCCGACTGAAGCTTTCTTT.

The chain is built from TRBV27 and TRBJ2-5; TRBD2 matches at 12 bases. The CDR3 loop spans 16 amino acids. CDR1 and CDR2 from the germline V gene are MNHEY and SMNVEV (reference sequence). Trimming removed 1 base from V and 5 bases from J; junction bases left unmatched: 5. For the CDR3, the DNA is TGTGCCAGCAGTTTATTACTAGCGGGAGGCCCCGAGACCCAGTACTTC. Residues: CASSLLLAGGPETQYF.

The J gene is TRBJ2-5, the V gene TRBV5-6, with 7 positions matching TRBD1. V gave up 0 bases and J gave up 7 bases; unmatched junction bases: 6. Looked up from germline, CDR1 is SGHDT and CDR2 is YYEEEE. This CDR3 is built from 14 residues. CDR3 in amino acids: CASSLAGAGGTQYF. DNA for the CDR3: TGTGCCAGCAGCTTGGCCGGGGCAGGGGGGACCCAGTACTTC.

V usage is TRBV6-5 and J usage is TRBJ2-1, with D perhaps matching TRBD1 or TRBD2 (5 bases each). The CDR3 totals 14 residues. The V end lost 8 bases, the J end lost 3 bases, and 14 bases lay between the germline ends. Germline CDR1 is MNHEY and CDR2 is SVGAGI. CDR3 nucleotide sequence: TGTGCCAGCCGGGACGTAGATTTCTACAATGAGCAGTTCTTC. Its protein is CASRDVDFYNEQFF.

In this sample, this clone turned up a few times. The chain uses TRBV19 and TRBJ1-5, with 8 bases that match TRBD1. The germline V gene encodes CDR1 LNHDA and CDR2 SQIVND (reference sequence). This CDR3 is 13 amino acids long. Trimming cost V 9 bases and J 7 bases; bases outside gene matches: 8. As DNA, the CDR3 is TGTGCCAGCTGGACAGGGTGGGGACAGCCCCAGCATTTT. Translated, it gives CASWTGWGQPQHF.

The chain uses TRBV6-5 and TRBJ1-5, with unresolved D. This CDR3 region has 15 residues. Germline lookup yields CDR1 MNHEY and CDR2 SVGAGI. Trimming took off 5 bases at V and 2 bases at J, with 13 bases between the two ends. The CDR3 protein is CASSQYMQGNQPQHF. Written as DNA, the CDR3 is TGTGCCAGCAGTCAATATATGCAGGGCAATCAGCCCCAGCATTTT.

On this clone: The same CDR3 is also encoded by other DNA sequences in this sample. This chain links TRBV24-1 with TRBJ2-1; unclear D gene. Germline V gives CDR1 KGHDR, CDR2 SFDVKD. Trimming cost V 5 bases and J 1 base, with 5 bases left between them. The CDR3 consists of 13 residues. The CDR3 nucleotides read TGTGCCACCAGTGGGGGTTCCTACAATGAGCAGTTCTTC. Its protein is CATSGGSYNEQFF.

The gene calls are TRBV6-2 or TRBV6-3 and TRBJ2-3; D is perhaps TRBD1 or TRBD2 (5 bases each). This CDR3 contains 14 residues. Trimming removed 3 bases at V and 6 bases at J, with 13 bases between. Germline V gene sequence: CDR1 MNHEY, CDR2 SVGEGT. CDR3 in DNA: TGTGCCAGCAGTTATGGGGACGTCGTGGATACGCAGTATTTT. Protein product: CASSYGDVVDTQYF.

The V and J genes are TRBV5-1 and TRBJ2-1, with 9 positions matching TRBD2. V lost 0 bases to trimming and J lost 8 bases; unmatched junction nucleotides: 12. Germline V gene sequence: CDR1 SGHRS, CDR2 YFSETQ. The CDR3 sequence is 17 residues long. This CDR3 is CASSLAIGAGGHDEQFF. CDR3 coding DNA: TGCGCCAGCAGCTTGGCCATCGGGGCGGGGGGGCACGATGAGCAGTTCTTC.

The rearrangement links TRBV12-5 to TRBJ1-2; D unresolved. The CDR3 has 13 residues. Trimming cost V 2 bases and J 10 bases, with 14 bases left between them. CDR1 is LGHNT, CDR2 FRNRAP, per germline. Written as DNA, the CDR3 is TGTGCTAGTGGTTTGTCGGGTTCTACTACCTACACCTTC. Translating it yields CASGLSGSTTYTF.

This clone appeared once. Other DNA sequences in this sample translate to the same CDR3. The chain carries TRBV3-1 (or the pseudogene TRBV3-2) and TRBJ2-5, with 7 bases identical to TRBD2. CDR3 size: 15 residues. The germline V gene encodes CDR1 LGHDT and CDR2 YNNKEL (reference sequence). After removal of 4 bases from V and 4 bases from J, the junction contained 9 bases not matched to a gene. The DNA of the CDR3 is TGTGCCAGCAGCCTCCGAACCTCGGGAGGAGAGACCCAGTACTTC. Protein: CASSLRTSGGETQYF.

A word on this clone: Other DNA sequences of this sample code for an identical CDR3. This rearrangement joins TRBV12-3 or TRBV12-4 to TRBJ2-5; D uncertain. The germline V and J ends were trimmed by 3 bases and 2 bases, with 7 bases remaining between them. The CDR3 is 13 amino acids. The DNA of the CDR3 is TGTGCCAGCAGTTTGGCGGAGCAAGAGACCCAGTACTTC. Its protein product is CASSLAEQETQYF.

CDR3 region: CASSRGRFESPLHF. DNA of the CDR3: TGCGCCAGCAGCCGCGGGCGATTTGAATCACCCCTCCACTTT. V and J are TRBV4-3 and TRBJ1-6; no clear D. The V gene's germline CDR1 is LGHNA and CDR2 YSLEER. The CDR3 totals 14 residues. The ends were cut back, 4 bases at V and 10 bases at J, with 14 bases in the middle.

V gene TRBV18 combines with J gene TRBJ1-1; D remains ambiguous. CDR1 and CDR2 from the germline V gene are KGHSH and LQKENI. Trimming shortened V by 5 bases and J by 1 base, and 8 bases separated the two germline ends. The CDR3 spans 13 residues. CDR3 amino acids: CASSGKTNTEAFF. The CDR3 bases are TGTGCCAGCTCAGGCAAGACGAACACTGAAGCTTTCTTT. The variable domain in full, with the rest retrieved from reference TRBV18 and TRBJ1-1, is NAGVMQNPRHLVRRRGQEARLRCSPMKGHSHVYWYRQLPEEGLKFMVYLQKENIIDESGMPKERFSAEFPKEGPSILRIQQVVRGDSAAYFCASSGKTNTEAFFGQGTRLTVV.

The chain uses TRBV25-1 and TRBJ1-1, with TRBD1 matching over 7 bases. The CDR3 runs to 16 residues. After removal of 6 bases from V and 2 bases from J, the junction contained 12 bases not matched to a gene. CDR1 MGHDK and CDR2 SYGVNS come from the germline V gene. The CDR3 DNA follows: TGTGCCAGCAGAGACAGGGTGGGAGTGGAAAACACTGAAGCTTTCTTT. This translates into CASRDRVGVENTEAFF.

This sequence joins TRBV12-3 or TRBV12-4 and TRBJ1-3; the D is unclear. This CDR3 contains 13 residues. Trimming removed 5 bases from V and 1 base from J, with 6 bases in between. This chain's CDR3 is CASSPHSGNTIYF. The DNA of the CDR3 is TGTGCCAGCAGTCCCCATTCTGGAAACACCATATATTTT.

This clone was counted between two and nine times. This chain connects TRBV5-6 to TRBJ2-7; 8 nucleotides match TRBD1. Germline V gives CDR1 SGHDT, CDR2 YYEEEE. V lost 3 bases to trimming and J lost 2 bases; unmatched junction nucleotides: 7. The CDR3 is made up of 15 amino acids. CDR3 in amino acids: CASSSRTGPPYEQYV. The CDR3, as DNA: TGTGCCAGCAGCTCCAGGACAGGGCCCCCCTACGAGCAGTACGTC.

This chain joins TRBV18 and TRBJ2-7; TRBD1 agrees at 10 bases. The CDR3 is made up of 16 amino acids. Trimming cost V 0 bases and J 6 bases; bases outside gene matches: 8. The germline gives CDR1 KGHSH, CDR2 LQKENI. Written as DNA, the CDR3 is TGTGCCAGCTCACCACCCCCGGGACAGGGGCCGACCGAGCAGTACGTC. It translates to CASSPPPGQGPTEQYV.

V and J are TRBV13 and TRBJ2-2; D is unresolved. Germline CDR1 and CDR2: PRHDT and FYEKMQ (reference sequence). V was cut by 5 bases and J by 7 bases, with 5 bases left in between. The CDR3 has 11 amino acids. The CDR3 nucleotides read TGTGCCAGCAGCGCCCTCGGGGAGCTGTTTTTT. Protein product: CASSALGELFF.

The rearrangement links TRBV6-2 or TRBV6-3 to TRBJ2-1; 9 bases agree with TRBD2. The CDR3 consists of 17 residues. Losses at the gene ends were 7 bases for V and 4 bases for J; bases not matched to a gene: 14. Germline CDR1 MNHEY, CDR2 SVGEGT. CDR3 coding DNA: TGTGCCAGCACCCCCGGATTGGGAGCGGGGGGTTACAATGAGCAGTTCTTC. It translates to CASTPGLGAGGYNEQFF.

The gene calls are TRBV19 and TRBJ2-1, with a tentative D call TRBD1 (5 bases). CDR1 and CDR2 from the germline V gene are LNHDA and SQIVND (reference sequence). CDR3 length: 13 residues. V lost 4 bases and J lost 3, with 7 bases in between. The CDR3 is CASSSDSYNEQFF. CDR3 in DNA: TGTGCCAGTAGTAGTGACAGCTACAATGAGCAGTTCTTC.

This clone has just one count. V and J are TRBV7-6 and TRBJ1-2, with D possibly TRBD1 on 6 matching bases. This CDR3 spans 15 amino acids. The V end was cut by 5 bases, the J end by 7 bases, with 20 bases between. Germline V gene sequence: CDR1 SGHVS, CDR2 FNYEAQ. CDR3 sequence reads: CASSPGEGVSGGYTF. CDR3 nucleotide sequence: TGTGCCAGCAGCCCCGGGGAGGGGGTCTCGGGTGGCTACACCTTC.

The CDR3 DNA sequence: TGTGCCAGCAAAAAGCGGGAGGGCCATGGGTACAATGAGCAGTTCTTC. This gives the protein CASKKREGHGYNEQFF. This chain uses TRBV7-2 with TRBJ2-1, with 10 bases identical to TRBD2. The CDR3 is 16 residues long. The germline CDR1 and CDR2 sequences are SGHTA and FQGNSA. The ends lost 7 bases at V and 4 bases at J; junction bases unmatched: 10.

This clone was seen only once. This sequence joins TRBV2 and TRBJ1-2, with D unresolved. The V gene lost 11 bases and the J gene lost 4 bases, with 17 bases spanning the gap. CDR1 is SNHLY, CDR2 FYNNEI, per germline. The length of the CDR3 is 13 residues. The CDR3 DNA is TGTGCCTCCTGCCTGGGCCCTGGCTATGGCTACACCTTC. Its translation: CASCLGPGYGYTF.

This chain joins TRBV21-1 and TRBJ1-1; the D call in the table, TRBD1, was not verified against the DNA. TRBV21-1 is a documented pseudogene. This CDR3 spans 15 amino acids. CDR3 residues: CANMPGTGRNTEAFF. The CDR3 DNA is TGTGCCAACATGCCGGGGACAGGACGGAACACTGAAGCTTTCTTT.

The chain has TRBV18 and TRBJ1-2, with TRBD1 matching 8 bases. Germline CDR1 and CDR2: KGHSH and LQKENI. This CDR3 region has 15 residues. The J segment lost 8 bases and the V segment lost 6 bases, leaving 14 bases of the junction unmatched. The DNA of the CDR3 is TGTGCCAGCTCGTATCCTCGACAGGGGATAAGCGGCTACACCTTC. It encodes CASSYPRQGISGYTF. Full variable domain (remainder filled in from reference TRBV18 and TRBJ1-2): NAGVMQNPRHLVRRRGQEARLRCSPMKGHSHVYWYRQLPEEGLKFMVYLQKENIIDESGMPKERFSAEFPKEGPSILRIQQVVRGDSAAYFCASSYPRQGISGYTFGSGTRLTVV.

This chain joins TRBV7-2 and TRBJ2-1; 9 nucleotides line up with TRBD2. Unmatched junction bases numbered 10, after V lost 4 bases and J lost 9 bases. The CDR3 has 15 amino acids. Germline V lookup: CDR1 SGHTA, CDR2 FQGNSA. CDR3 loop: CASSSTMTSGIEQFF. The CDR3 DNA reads TGTGCCAGCAGCTCGACGATGACTAGCGGAATTGAGCAGTTCTTC.

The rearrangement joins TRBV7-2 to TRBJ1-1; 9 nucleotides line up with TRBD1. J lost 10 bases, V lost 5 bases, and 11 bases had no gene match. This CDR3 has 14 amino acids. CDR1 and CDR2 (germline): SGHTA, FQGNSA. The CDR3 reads CASSTQSQGAGAFF. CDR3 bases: TGTGCCAGCAGCACCCAGTCACAGGGGGCCGGAGCTTTCTTT.

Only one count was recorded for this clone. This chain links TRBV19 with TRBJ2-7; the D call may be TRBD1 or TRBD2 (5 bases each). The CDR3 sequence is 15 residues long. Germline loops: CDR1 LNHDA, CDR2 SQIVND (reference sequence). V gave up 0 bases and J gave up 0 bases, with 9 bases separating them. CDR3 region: CASSIEGTVSYEQYF. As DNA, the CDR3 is TGTGCCAGTAGTATAGAGGGGACGGTCTCCTACGAGCAGTACTTC.

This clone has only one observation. CDR3 nucleotides: TGCAGCGTTGGACCGTATGGCTACACCTTC. Residues: CSVGPYGYTF. The chain is built from TRBV29-1 and TRBJ1-2; D uncertain. V gave up 4 bases and J gave up 5 bases, with 5 bases separating them. Germline V gene data show CDR1 as SQVTM and CDR2 as ANQGSEA. The CDR3 has 10 residues.

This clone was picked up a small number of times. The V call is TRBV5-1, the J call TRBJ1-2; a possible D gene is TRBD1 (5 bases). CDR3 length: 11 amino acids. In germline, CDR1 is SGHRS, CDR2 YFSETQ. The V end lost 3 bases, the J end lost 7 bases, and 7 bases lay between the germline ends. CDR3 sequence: CASSSGPGYTF. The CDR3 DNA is TGCGCCAGCAGCTCGGGACCTGGCTACACCTTC.

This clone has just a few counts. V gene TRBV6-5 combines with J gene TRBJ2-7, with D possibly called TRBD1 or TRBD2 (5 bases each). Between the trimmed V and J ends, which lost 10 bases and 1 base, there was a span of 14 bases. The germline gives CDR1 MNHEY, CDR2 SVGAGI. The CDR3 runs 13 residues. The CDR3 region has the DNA TGTGCCACCAAAGGGACGGAGTCCTACGAGCAGTACTTC. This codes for CATKGTESYEQYF.